The 5 T cell receptor beta chains below all came from one sample that was sequenced in a study of shared clonotypes between healthy human individuals. Some clones are missing from TCRdb's copy, which holds only in-frame ones; the method was immunoSEQ multiplex PCR. The sample contains over a million clones, roughly 75% of which appear only once. Sequencing was done on a sample of memory CD4+ T cells sorted from blood. Described subset: CD45RA-negative fraction. The source is a man aged 18-30 years in good health.

V gene TRBV7-2 combines with J gene TRBJ2-5; no definite D call. This CDR3 is built from 11 residues. Trimming shortened V by 5 bases and J by 7 bases, and 8 bases separated the two germline ends. Germline lookup yields CDR1 SGHTA and CDR2 FQGNSA. The CDR3 nucleotides read TGTGCCAGCAGCCGGGTGGGGACCCAGTACTTC. The encoded protein is CASSRVGTQYF.

The genes are TRBV30 and TRBJ1-1; 8 bases align to TRBD1. Germline CDR1 reads GTSNPN; CDR2 reads SVGIG (reference sequence). V lost 2 bases to trimming and J lost 1 base; unmatched junction nucleotides: 6. This CDR3 is 15 amino acids long. This CDR3 reads CAWSRGTGPNTEAFF. CDR3 bases: TGTGCCTGGAGTAGGGGGACAGGCCCGAACACTGAAGCTTTCTTT. The entire variable domain, with the rest obtained from reference TRBV30 and TRBJ1-1, is as follows: SQTIHQWPATLVQPVGSPLSLECTVEGTSNPNLYWYRQAAGRGLQLLFYSVGIGQISSEVPQNLSASRPQDRQFILSSKKLLLSDSGFYLCAWSRGTGPNTEAFFGQGTRLTVV.

This clone occurred once. The gene calls are TRBV28 and TRBJ2-7, with D tentatively TRBD1 or TRBD2 (7 bases each). Germline assignment: CDR1 MDHEN and CDR2 SYDVKM. V gave up 4 bases and J gave up 5 bases, with 18 bases separating them. This CDR3 has 15 residues. In nucleotides, the CDR3 is TGTGCCAGCAGTTCCCAGGGGGAGGGGAGGAACGAGCAGTACTTC. It yields the protein CASSSQGEGRNEQYF.

A single count supports this clone. An end of the junction differs from the germline gene, which may be a read error. The chain couples TRBV25-1 to TRBJ1-2; D not certain. CDR1 and CDR2 (germline): MGHDK, SYGVNS. The CDR3 spans 13 residues. In DNA, the CDR3 is TGTGCCAGCAGCCCCGGCGGTTTCTATGGCTGCACCTTC. This translates into CASSPGGFYGCTF.

The DNA of the CDR3 is TGTGCCAGCAGAGATCTAGCGGGGGGCCGGAATGAGCAGTTCTTC. Translation gives CASRDLAGGRNEQFF. The V and J genes are TRBV2 and TRBJ2-1, with 11 bases lining up with TRBD2. J gave up 7 bases and V 6 bases, and 8 bases lay outside the gene matches. The CDR3 extends over 15 amino acids. Germline lookup yields CDR1 SNHLY and CDR2 FYNNEI.